This T cell receptor (beta chain) was obtained from a study of beta chain features in type 1 diabetes. This clone was picked up a small number of times. V dropped 6 bases and J dropped 3; count of bases not matched to a gene: 11. This CDR3 is 15 amino acids long. In germline, CDR1 is MNHEY, CDR2 SMNVEV (reference sequence). The study reverse transcribed the entire isolated RNA, so it sequenced expressed TCRB transcripts. This table comes from immunoSEQ multiplex PCR, and its TCRdb copy is limited to in-frame clones, with some not included. The data hold 65,000 to 100,000 clones, with around a third observed a single time.

This chain links TRBV27 with TRBJ2-7; 7 positions match TRBD1. Sequencing used stem cell memory CD4+ T cells from blood. This TCR came from a woman between 18 and 29 years old in good health. The CDR3 spells CASSTRTGDLYEQYF. In DNA form, the CDR3 reads TGTGCCAGCAGCACGAGGACAGGAGACCTCTACGAGCAGTACTTC.